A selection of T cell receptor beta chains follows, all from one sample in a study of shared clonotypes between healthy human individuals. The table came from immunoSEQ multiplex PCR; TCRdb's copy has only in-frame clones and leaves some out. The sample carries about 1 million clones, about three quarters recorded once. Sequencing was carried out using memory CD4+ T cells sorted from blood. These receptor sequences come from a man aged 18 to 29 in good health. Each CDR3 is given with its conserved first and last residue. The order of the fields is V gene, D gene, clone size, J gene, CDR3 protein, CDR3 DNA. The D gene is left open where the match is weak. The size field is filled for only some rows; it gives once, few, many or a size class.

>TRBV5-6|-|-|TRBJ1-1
CASSLGRVGAFF
TGTGCCAGCAGCCTGGGTAGGGTTGGTGCTTTCTTT
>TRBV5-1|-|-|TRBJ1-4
CASSLNERRGPTSKLFF
TGCGCCAGCAGCTTAAACGAACGCAGGGGCCCAACCTCAAAACTGTTTTTT
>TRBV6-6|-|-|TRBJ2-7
CASRETILASSYEQYF
TGTGCCAGCCGCGAAACCATCCTAGCGAGCTCCTACGAGCAGTACTTC
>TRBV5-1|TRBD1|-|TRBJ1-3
CASSSMAGGYGNTIYF
TGCGCCAGCAGCTCTATGGCAGGGGGCTATGGAAACACCATATATTTT
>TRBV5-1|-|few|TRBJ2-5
CASSLAGGQETQYF
TGCGCCAGCAGCTTGGCCGGCGGGCAAGAGACCCAGTACTTC
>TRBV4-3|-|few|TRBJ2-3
CASSQDWGAADTQYF
TGCGCCAGCAGCCAAGATTGGGGTGCGGCAGATACGCAGTATTTT
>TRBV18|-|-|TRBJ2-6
CASSPPSGGPTGANVLTF
TGTGCCAGCTCACCACCATCCGGGGGCCCAACTGGGGCCAACGTCCTGACTTTC
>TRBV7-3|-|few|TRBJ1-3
CASSANPGNTIYF
TGTGCCAGCAGCGCGAATCCTGGAAACACCATATATTTT
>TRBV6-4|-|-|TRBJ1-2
CASSDELGFGYTF
TGTGCCAGCAGTGACGAGTTGGGATTTGGCTACACCTTC
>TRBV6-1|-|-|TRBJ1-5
CASSELRVQPQHF
TGTGCCAGCAGTGAATTGAGGGTGCAGCCCCAGCATTTT
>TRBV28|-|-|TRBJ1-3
CASSSVGGKSSGNTIYF
TGTGCCAGCAGCTCTGTGGGGGGGAAGAGCTCTGGAAACACCATATATTTT
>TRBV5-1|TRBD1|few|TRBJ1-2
CASSLWQGDYGYTF
TGCGCCAGCAGCTTGTGGCAGGGGGACTATGGCTACACCTTC
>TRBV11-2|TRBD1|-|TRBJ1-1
CASGLTGGLNTEAFF
TGTGCCAGCGGTTTGACAGGGGGCCTGAACACTGAAGCTTTCTTT
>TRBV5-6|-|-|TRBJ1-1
CASSFFGHGNTEAFF
TGTGCCAGCAGCTTTTTCGGGCATGGGAACACTGAAGCTTTCTTT
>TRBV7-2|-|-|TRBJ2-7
CASSDRAGSYEQYF
TGTGCCAGCAGCGACCGTGCGGGATCCTACGAGCAGTACTTC
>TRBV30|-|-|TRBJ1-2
CAWTNAGGGYGYTF
TGTGCCTGGACGAATGCGGGGGGCGGCTATGGCTACACCTTC
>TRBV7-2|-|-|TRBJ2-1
CASSSSSSPIGFTYNEQFF
TGTGCCAGCAGCTCATCTTCTTCCCCGATAGGGTTCACCTACAATGAGCAGTTCTTC
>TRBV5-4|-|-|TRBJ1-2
CASSPDGGHYGYTF
TGTGCCAGCAGCCCCGACGGGGGCCACTATGGCTACACCTTC
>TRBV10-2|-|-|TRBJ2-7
CASSEWGRSYEQYF
TGCGCCAGCAGTGAGTGGGGGAGGTCCTACGAGCAGTACTTC
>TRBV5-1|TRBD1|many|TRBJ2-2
CASRRPGQMTNTGELFF
TGCGCCAGCAGGCGTCCGGGACAGATGACGAACACCGGGGAGCTGTTTTTT
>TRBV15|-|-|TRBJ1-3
CATSRVAEGNTIYF
TGTGCCACCAGCAGAGTGGCCGAAGGAAACACCATATATTTT
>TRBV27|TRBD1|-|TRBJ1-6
CASASDRALDSPLHF
TGTGCCAGCGCTTCGGACAGGGCCTTGGATTCACCCCTCCACTTT
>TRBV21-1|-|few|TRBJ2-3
CASSKGENWTDTQYF
TGTGCCAGCAGCAAAGGAGAAAACTGGACAGATACGCAGTATTTT
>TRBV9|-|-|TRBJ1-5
CASSLGDTRANQPQHF
TGTGCCAGCAGCTTAGGAGACACCCGAGCCAATCAGCCCCAGCATTTT
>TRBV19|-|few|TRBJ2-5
CASSIQGGGTQYF
TGTGCCAGTAGTATTCAGGGAGGTGGGACCCAGTACTTC
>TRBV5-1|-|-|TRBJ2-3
CASSWAGLWADTQYF
TGCGCCAGCAGCTGGGCGGGACTTTGGGCGGATACGCAGTATTTT
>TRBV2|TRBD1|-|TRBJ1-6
CATRGTGTSPLHF
TGTGCCACCAGGGGGACAGGGACTTCACCCCTCCACTTT
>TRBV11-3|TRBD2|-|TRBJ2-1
CASSVGTSANNEQFF
TGTGCCAGCAGCGTCGGGACTAGTGCCAACAATGAGCAGTTCTTC
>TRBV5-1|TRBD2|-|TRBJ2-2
CASSAVAGQTGELFF
TGCGCCAGCAGCGCGGTAGCGGGGCAAACCGGGGAGCTGTTTTTT
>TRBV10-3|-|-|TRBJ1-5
CAISGVNQPQHF
TGTGCCATATCGGGTGTGAATCAGCCCCAGCATTTT
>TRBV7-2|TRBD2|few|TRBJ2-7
CASSPEGGEIHEQYF
TGTGCCAGCAGCCCCGAGGGAGGGGAGATCCACGAGCAGTACTTC
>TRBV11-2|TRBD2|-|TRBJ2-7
CASSIAGTSAYRPYEQYF
TGTGCCAGCAGCATTGCCGGGACTAGCGCTTACCGCCCCTACGAGCAGTACTTC
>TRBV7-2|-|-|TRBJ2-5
CASSLGGDQETQYF
TGTGCCAGCAGCCTCGGCGGGGACCAAGAGACCCAGTACTTC
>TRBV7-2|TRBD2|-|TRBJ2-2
CASSLFGSGGAVPGELFF
TGTGCCAGCAGCTTATTTGGTAGCGGGGGGGCCGTCCCCGGGGAGCTGTTTTTT
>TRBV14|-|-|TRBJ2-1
CASSRLPGGEGNEQFF
TGTGCCAGCAGCCGCCTCCCCGGCGGAGAGGGGAATGAGCAGTTCTTC
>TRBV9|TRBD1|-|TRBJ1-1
CASSVGTGGDRAFF
TGTGCCAGCAGCGTAGGGACAGGGGGCGATAGGGCTTTCTTT
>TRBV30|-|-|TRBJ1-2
CAWAGGRGGYGYTF
TGTGCCTGGGCTGGTGGCAGGGGAGGCTATGGCTACACCTTC
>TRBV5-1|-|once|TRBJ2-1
CASSFTSKGNEQFF
TGCGCCAGCAGCTTCACTAGCAAAGGTAATGAGCAGTTCTTC
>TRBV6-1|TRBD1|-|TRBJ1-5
CASSPHGTGDQPQHF
TGTGCCAGCAGTCCCCACGGGACAGGGGATCAGCCCCAGCATTTT
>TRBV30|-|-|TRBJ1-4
CAWNTVDRRNEKLFF
TGTGCCTGGAATACGGTAGACAGGAGAAATGAAAAACTGTTTTTT
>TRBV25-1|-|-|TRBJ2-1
CASSAIEGSRYNEQFF
TGTGCCAGCAGCGCCATCGAGGGGAGTAGATACAATGAGCAGTTCTTC
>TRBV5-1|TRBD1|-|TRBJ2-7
CASSRQGDYEQYF
TGCGCCAGCAGCAGACAGGGCGACTACGAGCAGTACTTC
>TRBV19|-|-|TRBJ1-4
CASGELSREEKLFF
TGTGCCAGTGGGGAGCTGTCCAGGGAGGAAAAACTGTTTTTT
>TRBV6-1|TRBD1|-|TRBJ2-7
CASSVFSDRVYEQYF
TGTGCCAGCAGTGTCTTCTCGGACAGGGTTTACGAGCAGTACTTC
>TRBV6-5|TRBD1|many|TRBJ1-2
CASSYAGTGGIYGYTF
TGTGCCAGCAGTTATGCCGGGACAGGGGGCATCTATGGCTACACCTTC
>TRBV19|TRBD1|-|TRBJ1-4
CASSMTAGQGNEKLFF
TGTGCCAGTAGTATGACTGCGGGACAGGGGAATGAAAAACTGTTTTTT
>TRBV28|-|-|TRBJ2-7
CASSLGGLPSYEQYF
TGTGCCAGCAGTCTCGGGGGCCTCCCCTCCTACGAGCAGTACTTC
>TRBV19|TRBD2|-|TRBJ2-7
CASSMASGSINYEQYF
TGTGCCAGTAGTATGGCTAGCGGGTCTATTAACTACGAGCAGTACTTC
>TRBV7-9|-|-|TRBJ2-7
CASSPPGAYEQYF
TGTGCCAGCTCCCCCCCCGGTGCATACGAGCAGTACTTC
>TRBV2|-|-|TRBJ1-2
CASSYEDLSNTF
TGTGCCAGCAGTTACGAGGACCTCTCGAACACCTTC
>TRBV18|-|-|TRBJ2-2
CASAVGRTNTGELFF
TGTGCCAGCGCGGTAGGACGAACGAACACCGGGGAGCTGTTTTTT
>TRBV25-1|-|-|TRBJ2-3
CASSRDTGWGDTQYF
TGTGCCAGCAGCCGGGACACGGGCTGGGGGGATACGCAGTATTTT
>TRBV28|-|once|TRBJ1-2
CASSSEAGYGYTF
TGTGCCAGCAGCTCTGAAGCGGGGTATGGCTACACCTTC
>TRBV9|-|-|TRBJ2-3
CASSVGGQGRTDTQYF
TGTGCCAGCAGCGTAGGCGGGCAGGGGAGAACAGATACGCAGTATTTT
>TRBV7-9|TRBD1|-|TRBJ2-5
CASLQIDRVGETQYF
TGTGCCAGCCTACAAATAGACAGGGTCGGAGAGACCCAGTACTTC